This TCR beta chain derives from a study of blood T cell repertoires in COVID-19. Study summary: From the United States, Italy and Spain came samples of acute and convalescent COVID-19.

The V gene's germline CDR1 is LGHNA and CDR2 YSLEER. The V end lost 0 bases, the J end lost 5 bases, and 10 bases lay between the germline ends. The CDR3 is made up of 14 amino acids. Only in-frame clones appear in the TCRdb table, and some are missing; sequencing was by immunoSEQ multiplex PCR. The sample consists of about 200,000 clones, approximately 85% of them appearing once. Sequenced input: peripheral blood. The V gene is TRBV4-3, the J gene TRBJ2-5; D may be TRBD2 (5 bases). This sequence originates from a woman at least 80 years old with COVID-19, enrolled during active disease. The CDR3, as DNA: TGCGCCAGCAGCCAAGAGGGAGATCGGGAGACCCAGTACTTC. Translating gives CASSQEGDRETQYF.